This T cell receptor beta chain comes out of a study of human T cells and chemical hapten exposure. General observations from the study: Expanded TCRs formed significantly more large CDR3 similarity clusters than controls. Sensitizing with DPC caused no change in TCRs above 1 in 1000 frequency.

TCRdb processed the RACE reads anew with MiXCR; each CDR3 protein has one entry. The table has 300,000 to 350,000 distinct CDR3 sequences, roughly 6.9% seen once. Points on this clonotype: Its antigen is not identified.

The time point: patch test 1, 2 weeks after DPC sensitization. Specified treatment: therapeutic diphenylcyclopropenone sensitization with weekly scalp DPC. Total RNA extraction was carried out from unfractionated whole blood. This specimen consisted of whole blood, obtained in connection with sensitization to the hapten diphenylcyclopropenone (DPC). The clonotype originates from a woman between 18 and 29 years old with alopecia areata. Some clones in this sample may be carry-over from other donors' samples.

The CDR3: CASRLLDRVRNEAFF. The CDR3 nucleotides read TGTGCCAGCAGACTCCTGGACAGGGTAAGGAACGAAGCTTTCTTT. The rearrangement uses TRBV12-3 or TRBV12-4 and TRBJ1-1; 8 nucleotides agree with TRBD1. The CDR3 sequence is 15 residues long. Germline trimming cut 6 bases from V and 8 bases from J; bases unmatched to any gene: 14.